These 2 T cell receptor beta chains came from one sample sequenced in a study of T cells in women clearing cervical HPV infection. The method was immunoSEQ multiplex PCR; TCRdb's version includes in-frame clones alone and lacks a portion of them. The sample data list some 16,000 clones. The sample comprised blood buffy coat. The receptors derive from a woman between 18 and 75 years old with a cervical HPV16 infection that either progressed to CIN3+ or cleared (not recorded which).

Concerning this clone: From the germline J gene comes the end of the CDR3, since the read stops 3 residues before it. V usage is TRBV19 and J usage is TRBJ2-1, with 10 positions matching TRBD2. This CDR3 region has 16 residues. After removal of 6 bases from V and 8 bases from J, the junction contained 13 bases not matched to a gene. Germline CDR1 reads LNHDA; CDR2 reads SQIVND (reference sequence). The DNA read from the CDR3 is TGTGCCAGTAGCCCTAGCGGGGGTCTCGTCGGTCATGAG. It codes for CASSPSGGLVGHE. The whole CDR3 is CASSPSGGLVGHEQFF.

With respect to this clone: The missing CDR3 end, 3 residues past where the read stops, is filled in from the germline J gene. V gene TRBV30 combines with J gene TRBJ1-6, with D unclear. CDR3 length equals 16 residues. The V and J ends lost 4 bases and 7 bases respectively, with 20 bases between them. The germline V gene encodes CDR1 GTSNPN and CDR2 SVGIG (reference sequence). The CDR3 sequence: CAWTPPLGRPNSPLHF. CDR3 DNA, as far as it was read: TGTGCCTGGACCCCCCCCTTAGGGCGACCCAATTCACCC.